This TCR beta chain stems from a study of Ad26.COV2.S vaccination and SARS-CoV-2 variants. CDR3 size: 15 residues. Here immunoSEQ multiplex PCR was the method, and the copy in TCRdb shows in-frame clones only, minus some. In the table there are around 340,000 clones, roughly 90% of which are singletons. Treatment noted: over 15 received Ad26.COV2.S at low or high dose, single or two shots; about 5 received placebo; per-sample allocation not given. The investigators took samples on day 63 after the first vaccine or placebo injection. About this clone itself: What it binds is unknown.

Points from the study as a whole: People who got the vaccine or the placebo had similar non-spike TCR breadth.

This TCR came from a person aged 18-60 years who received the Ad26.COV2.S COVID-19 vaccine or a placebo. This chain uses TRBV21-1 with TRBJ2-7; the table's D call TRBD1 went unverified against the DNA. TRBV21-1 is given as a pseudogene. This material consisted of peripheral blood, taken in a trial of Ad26.COV2.S vaccine versus placebo. The CDR3 region is CASSTRGFASYEQYF. The CDR3 region has the DNA TGTGCCAGCAGCACTAGGGGCTTTGCTTCCTACGAGCAGTACTTC.